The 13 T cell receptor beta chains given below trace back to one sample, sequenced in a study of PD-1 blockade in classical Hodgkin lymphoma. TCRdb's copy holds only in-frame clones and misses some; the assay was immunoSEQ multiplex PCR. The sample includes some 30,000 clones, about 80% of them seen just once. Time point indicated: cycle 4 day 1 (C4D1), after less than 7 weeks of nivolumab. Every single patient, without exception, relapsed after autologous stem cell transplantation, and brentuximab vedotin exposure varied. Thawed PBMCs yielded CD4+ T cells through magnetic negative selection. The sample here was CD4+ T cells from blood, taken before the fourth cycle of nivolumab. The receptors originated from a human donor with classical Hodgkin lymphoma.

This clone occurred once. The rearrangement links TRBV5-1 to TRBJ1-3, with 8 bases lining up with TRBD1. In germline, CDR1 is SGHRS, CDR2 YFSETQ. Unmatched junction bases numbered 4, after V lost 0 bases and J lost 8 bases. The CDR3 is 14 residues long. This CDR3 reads CASSLGGQGDTIYF. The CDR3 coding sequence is TGCGCCAGCAGCTTGGGAGGACAGGGAGACACCATATATTTT.

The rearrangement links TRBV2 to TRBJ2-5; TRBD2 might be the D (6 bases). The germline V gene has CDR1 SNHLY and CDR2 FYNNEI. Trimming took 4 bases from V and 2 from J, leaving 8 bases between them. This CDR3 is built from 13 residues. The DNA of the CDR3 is TGTGCCAGCAGTGCGGGGGAACAAGAGACCCAGTACTTC. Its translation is CASSAGEQETQYF.

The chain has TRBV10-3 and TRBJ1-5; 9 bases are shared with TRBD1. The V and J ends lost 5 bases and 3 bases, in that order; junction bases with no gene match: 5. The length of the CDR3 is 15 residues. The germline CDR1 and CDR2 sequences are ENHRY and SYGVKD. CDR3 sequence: CAISRGQGINQPQHF. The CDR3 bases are TGTGCCATCAGTCGGGGACAGGGAATCAATCAGCCCCAGCATTTT.

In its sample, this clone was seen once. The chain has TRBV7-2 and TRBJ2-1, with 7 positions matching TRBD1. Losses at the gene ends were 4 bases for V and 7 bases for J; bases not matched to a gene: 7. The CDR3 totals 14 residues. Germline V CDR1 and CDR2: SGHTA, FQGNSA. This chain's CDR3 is CASSSQTGRNEQFF. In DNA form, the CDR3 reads TGTGCCAGCAGCTCCCAGACAGGGCGAAATGAGCAGTTCTTC.

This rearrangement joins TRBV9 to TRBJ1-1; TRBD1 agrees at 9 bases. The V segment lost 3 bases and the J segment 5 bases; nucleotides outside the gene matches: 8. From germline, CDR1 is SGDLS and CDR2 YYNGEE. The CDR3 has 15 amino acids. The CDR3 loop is CASSETGGKTTEAFF. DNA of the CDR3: TGTGCCAGCAGCGAGACAGGGGGGAAGACAACTGAAGCTTTCTTT. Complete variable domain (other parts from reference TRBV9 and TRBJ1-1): DSGVTQTPKHLITATGQRVTLRCSPRSGDLSVYWYQQSLDQGLQFLIQYYNGEERAKGNILERFSAQQFPDLHSELNLSSLELGDSALYFCASSETGGKTTEAFFGQGTRLTVV.

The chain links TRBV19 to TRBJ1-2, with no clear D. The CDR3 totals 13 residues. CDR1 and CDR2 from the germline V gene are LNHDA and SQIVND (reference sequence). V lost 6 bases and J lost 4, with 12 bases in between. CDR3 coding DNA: TGTGCCAGTAGCTCTACCCAGCCCTATGGCTACACCTTC. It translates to CASSSTQPYGYTF.

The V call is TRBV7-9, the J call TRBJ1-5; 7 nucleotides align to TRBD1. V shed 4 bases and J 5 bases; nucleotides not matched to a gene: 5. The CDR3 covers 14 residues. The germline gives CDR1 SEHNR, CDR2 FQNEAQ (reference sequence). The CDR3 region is CASSSTGSDQPQHF. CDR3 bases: TGTGCCAGCAGCTCGACAGGGTCTGATCAGCCCCAGCATTTT.

The CDR3 DNA is TGTGCCAGCAGCGCAAGGGGAACAGGCACTGAAGCTTTCTTT. Its translation is CASSARGTGTEAFF. The chain links TRBV9 to TRBJ1-1; D perhaps matches TRBD1 (5 bases). The CDR3 is 14 amino acids. Germline V gene sequence: CDR1 SGDLS, CDR2 YYNGEE. Between the trimmed V and J ends, which lost 3 bases and 4 bases, there was a span of 13 bases.

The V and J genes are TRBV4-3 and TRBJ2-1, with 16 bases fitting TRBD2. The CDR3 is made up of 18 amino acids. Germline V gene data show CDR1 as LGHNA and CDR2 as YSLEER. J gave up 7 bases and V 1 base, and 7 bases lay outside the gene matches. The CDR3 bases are TGCGCCAGCAGCCAAGTCAGTACGGGACTAGCGGGGGGGAATGAGCAGTTCTTC. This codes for CASSQVSTGLAGGNEQFF.

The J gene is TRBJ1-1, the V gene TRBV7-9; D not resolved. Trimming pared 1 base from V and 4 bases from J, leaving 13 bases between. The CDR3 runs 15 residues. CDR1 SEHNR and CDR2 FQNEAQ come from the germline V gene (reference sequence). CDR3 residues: CASSLDMAKGTEAFF. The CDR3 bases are TGTGCCAGCAGCTTAGACATGGCCAAGGGCACTGAAGCTTTCTTT.

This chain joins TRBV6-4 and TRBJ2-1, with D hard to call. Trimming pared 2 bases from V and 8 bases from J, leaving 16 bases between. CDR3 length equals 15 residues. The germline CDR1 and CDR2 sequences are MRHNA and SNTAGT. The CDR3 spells CASSDGRRLSHEQFF. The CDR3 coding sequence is TGTGCCAGCAGTGACGGTCGGCGGCTATCTCATGAGCAGTTCTTC.

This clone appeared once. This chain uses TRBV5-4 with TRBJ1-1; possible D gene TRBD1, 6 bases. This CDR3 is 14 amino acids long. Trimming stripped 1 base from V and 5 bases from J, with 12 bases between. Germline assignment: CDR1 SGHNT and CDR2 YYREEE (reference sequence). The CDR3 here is CASSLHGTQTEAFF. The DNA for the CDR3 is TGTGCCAGCAGCTTGCATGGGACACAAACTGAAGCTTTCTTT.

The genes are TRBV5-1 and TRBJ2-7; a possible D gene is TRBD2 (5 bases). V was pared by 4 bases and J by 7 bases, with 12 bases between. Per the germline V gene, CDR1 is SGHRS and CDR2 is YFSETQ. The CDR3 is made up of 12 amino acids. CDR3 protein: CASSTRTGEQYF. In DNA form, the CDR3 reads TGCGCCAGCAGCACCCGAACGGGGGAGCAGTACTTC.